These 5 T cell receptor beta chains share one sample of origin, sequenced in a study of cytomegalovirus exposure and HLA in healthy donors. Data came from immunoSEQ multiplex PCR; TCRdb stores just in-frame clones and leaves some out. The data contain approximately 300,000 clones, around 87% of them seen just once; the ten biggest clones take up approximately 1.1%. Material: PBMCs. The receptors were gathered from a woman aged 30 to 39 in good health and CMV-seropositive.

The chain has TRBV15 and TRBJ2-7, with TRBD1 as a possible D gene (6 bases). This CDR3 is 13 amino acids long. Trimming pared 1 base from V and 5 bases from J, leaving 9 bases between. CDR1 is LNHNV, CDR2 YYDKDF, per germline (reference sequence). In DNA, the CDR3 is TGTGCCACCAGCAGAGCGGCAGGGGACGAGCAGTACTTC. Its protein product is CATSRAAGDEQYF. Full variable domain (outside the CDR3, taken from reference TRBV15 and TRBJ2-7): DAMVIQNPRYQVTQFGKPVTLSCSQTLNHNVMYWYQQKSSQAPKLLFHYYDKDFNNEADTPDNFQSRRPNTSFCFLDIRSPGLGDTAMYLCATSRAAGDEQYFGPGTRLTVT.

Ten or more counts support this clone. The J gene is TRBJ2-7, the V gene TRBV5-1, with 9 positions matching TRBD1. CDR3 length: 16 residues. CDR1 is SGHRS, CDR2 YFSETQ, per germline. V gave up 0 bases and J gave up 1 base; unmatched junction bases: 5. Here the CDR3 DNA reads TGCGCCAGCAGCTTGGCCGGGACAGGGTTTTCCTACGAGCAGTACTTC. Its protein product is CASSLAGTGFSYEQYF.

The chain uses TRBV27 and TRBJ2-7; TRBD2 is a possible D gene (5 bases). This CDR3 is 11 amino acids long. V was pared by 3 bases and J by 7 bases, with 7 bases between. Germline lookup yields CDR1 MNHEY and CDR2 SMNVEV (reference sequence). CDR3 residues: CASSFRGEQYF. For the CDR3, the DNA is TGTGCCAGCAGTTTTCGGGGAGAGCAGTACTTC.

The rearrangement joins TRBV6-5 to TRBJ2-7, with D perhaps matching TRBD2 (6 bases). The CDR3 covers 16 residues. CDR1 is MNHEY, CDR2 SVGAGI, per germline. V was trimmed by 3 bases and J by 1 base, leaving 16 bases between them. The CDR3 spells CASSYLGQGGSYEQYF. In nucleotides, the CDR3 is TGTGCCAGCAGTTATTTAGGGCAGGGAGGATCCTACGAGCAGTACTTC.

This clone was recorded once. The chain is built from TRBV4-2 and TRBJ2-7; D unresolved. Trimming removed 0 bases at V and 5 bases at J, with 8 bases between. The length of the CDR3 is 13 residues. CDR1 LGHNA and CDR2 YNFKEQ come from the germline V gene. This CDR3 is CASSQDPEDEQYF. CDR3 nucleotide sequence: TGTGCCAGCAGCCAAGATCCTGAGGACGAGCAGTACTTC.